The entry below gives a single T cell receptor beta chain sequence along with its context. This record belongs to a study of cytomegalovirus exposure and HLA in healthy donors. Study details: Out of about 180 million T cells, an earlier analysis found about 100 million unique TCR beta sequences in total. There were several hundred genotyped donors. Of these, roughly 80% fell in the genetic ancestry cluster associated with self-reported Caucasian donors.

It was with 60 Vbeta and 13 Jbeta primers that the PCR ran. The data were produced by immunoSEQ multiplex PCR, yet TCRdb's version contains in-frame clones alone and is incomplete. Here the sample spans around 100,000 clones, 70% to 80% being singletons. Unmatched junction bases numbered 18, after V lost 5 bases and J lost 5 bases. CDR1 is MDHEN, CDR2 SYDVKM, per germline. This CDR3 is 17 amino acids long. The TCR was taken from a woman aged 18-29 years in good health and CMV-seropositive. The sample was PBMCs. The rearrangement uses TRBV28 and TRBJ2-7; 7 positions agree with TRBD2. CDR3 nucleotide sequence: TGTGCCAGCAGTGGCCCGAAGCGGGGCCCCTGGCAAGACGAGCAGTACTTC. It codes for CASSGPKRGPWQDEQYF.